The present entry profiles one T cell receptor (beta chain) with its context. This sample was taken from a study of blood T cell repertoires in COVID-19. The wider study: Acute and convalescent COVID-19 samples came from the United States, Italy and Spain. From T cells, B-cell-depleted T cells, or PBMCs came the material, which was cDNA or gDNA.

The CDR3 extends over 13 amino acids. Germline CDR1 and CDR2: GTSNPN and SVGIG (reference sequence). Trimming pared 5 bases from V and 1 base from J, leaving 11 bases between. Here immunoSEQ multiplex PCR was the method, and the copy in TCRdb shows in-frame clones only, minus some. The profile shows over 200,000 clones, 85% to 90% of them singletons. The source is a woman aged 55-70 years with acute or convalescent COVID-19. Sequences were obtained from peripheral blood. The chain uses TRBV30 and TRBJ1-2; D uncertain. The CDR3 DNA sequence: TGTGCCTGGCCCGGGGATGATAACTATGGCTACACCTTC. This encodes CAWPGDDNYGYTF. The full variable domain, its missing parts supplied by reference TRBV30 and TRBJ1-2, is SQTIHQWPATLVQPVGSPLSLECTVEGTSNPNLYWYRQAAGRGLQLLFYSVGIGQISSEVPQNLSASRPQDRQFILSSKKLLLSDSGFYLCAWPGDDNYGYTFGSGTRLTVV.